This TCR beta chain was recovered during a study of cytomegalovirus exposure and HLA in healthy donors. Study background: HLA-typed donors were the source of about 85 million unique TCRs held in an early data release.

Germline V CDR1 and CDR2: MDHEN, SYDVKM. Trimming at V came to 7 bases and at J to 6 bases, leaving 8 bases not matched to a gene. The CDR3 is made up of 14 amino acids. Primers for the PCR totalled 60 Vbeta and 13 Jbeta. Measured with immunoSEQ multiplex PCR; TCRdb has only the in-frame clones, and not every one. The top ten hold about 12% of the sample, which has around 70,000 clones, about two thirds seen once. General study points: Earlier analysis looked at TCR beta V segments, and most were productive about 87% or about 30% of the time. One later analysis reportedly identified an Asian-associated ancestry cluster that showed fewer N-insertions than the approximately 710-donor mean. The study put 150 to 200 TCR beta chains on its list as cytomegalovirus-associated.

A note on this clone: No antigen is known for it.

The sample was PBMCs. This clonotype originated in a middle-aged woman in good health and CMV-seropositive. The V and J genes are TRBV28 and TRBJ2-2; TRBD1 matches 7 bases. The CDR3 DNA sequence: TGTGCCAGCAAAGACAGGGACCTACCCGGGGAGCTGTTTTTT. Its protein product is CASKDRDLPGELFF.